The clone carrying this TCR beta chain ranks as medium-sized. The sample is drawn from a study of CD4 and CD8 cells across lung adenocarcinoma regions. V shed 3 bases, J shed 6 bases, and the junction held 9 bases outside the gene matches. Germline CDR1 reads LGHDT; CDR2 reads YNNKEL (reference sequence). The CDR3 spans 18 residues. TCRdb reprocessed the PCR reads via MiXCR and lists one record per CDR3 protein. The sample yields fewer than 4,500 distinct CDR3 sequences, 64% seen once. Samples came from patients with localized non-small cell lung adenocarcinoma. This chain joins TRBV3-1 and TRBJ2-1; 15 nucleotides agree with TRBD2. The sample comprised CD8+ T cells from the margin of a lung tumor. The receptor comes from a female donor with lung adenocarcinoma. The CD4 and CD8 labels of this study may be unreliable. CDR3 DNA: TGTGCCAGCAGCCACAATTCGGGACTAGCGGGGGGATTCAATGAGCAGTTCTTC. Protein: CASSHNSGLAGGFNEQFF.